Listed below are T cell receptor beta chains from one sample, sequenced in a study of blood T cell repertoires in COVID-19. Here immunoSEQ multiplex PCR was the method, and the copy in TCRdb shows in-frame clones only, minus some. The table records tens of thousands of clones, under 85% of them present only once. Material for sequencing was peripheral blood. Receptors were obtained from a woman aged 80 or over with acute or convalescent COVID-19. CDR3s include the opening cysteine and the closing phenylalanine or tryptophan. Each record gives: CDR3 length, D gene, V gene, clone size, J gene, CDR3 protein, CDR3 DNA. The D gene is left open where the match is weak. Clone size, where shown, is once, few, many, or a class for clones that have expanded.

15	TRBD1	TRBV27	.	TRBJ2-3	CASSLYGGQGDTQYF	TGTGCCAGCAGTTTATACGGGGGACAGGGAGATACGCAGTATTTT
16	TRBD2	TRBV6-2/TRBV6-3	.	TRBJ2-5	CASSYPGLAVQETQYF	TGTGCCAGCAGTTACCCGGGACTAGCGGTCCAAGAGACCCAGTACTTC
14	TRBD2	TRBV6-4	.	TRBJ2-2	CASRTSPNTGELFF	TGTGCCAGCAGGACTAGCCCGAACACCGGGGAGCTGTTTTTT
14	TRBD1	TRBV5-3	.	TRBJ2-7	CARSLGTGGYEQYF	TGTGCCAGAAGCTTAGGGACAGGGGGCTACGAGCAGTACTTC
20	TRBD2	TRBV5-1	.	TRBJ2-1	CASSSNRLAGGLNSYNEQFF	TGCGCCAGCAGCTCGAACCGACTAGCGGGAGGGCTTAATTCCTACAATGAGCAGTTCTTC
16	TRBD1	TRBV6-1	.	TRBJ1-2	CASSEGQATSNYGYTF	TGTGCCAGCAGTGAGGGACAGGCGACGTCTAACTATGGCTACACCTTC
14	.	TRBV19	.	TRBJ2-2	CASNRARGTGELFF	TGTGCCAGTAACAGGGCGCGGGGGACCGGGGAGCTGTTTTTT
15	.	TRBV6-5	.	TRBJ1-6	CASSMRGFDNSPLHF	TGTGCCAGCAGTATGAGGGGGTTTGATAATTCACCCCTCCACTTT
17	TRBD2	TRBV9	.	TRBJ2-3	CASSRTSGSGGTDTQYF	TGTGCCAGCAGCAGGACTAGCGGGAGTGGAGGCACAGATACGCAGTATTTT
13	TRBD1	TRBV29-1	.	TRBJ1-5	CSVRTGEDQPQHF	TGCAGCGTGAGAACAGGGGAGGATCAGCCCCAGCATTTT
17	.	TRBV23-1	.	TRBJ1-4	CASSQSFRPSTNEKLFF	TGCGCCAGCAGTCAATCGTTCAGGCCTTCAACTAATGAAAAACTGTTTTTT
15	.	TRBV11-2	.	TRBJ2-3	CASSPLGGRQDTQYF	TGTGCCAGCAGCCCCCTTGGGGGGAGGCAGGATACGCAGTATTTT
15	TRBD2	TRBV18	.	TRBJ2-3	CASSPWRELTDTQYF	TGTGCCAGCTCACCTTGGCGGGAGCTCACAGATACGCAGTATTTT
20	TRBD2	TRBV24-1	.	TRBJ2-3	CATSDLGGRTSGESTDTQYF	TGTGCCACCAGTGATTTGGGCGGAAGAACTAGCGGAGAAAGCACAGATACGCAGTATTTT
15	TRBD1	TRBV7-8	.	TRBJ2-5	CASSLGTVRQETQYF	TGTGCCAGCAGCCTCGGGACAGTACGCCAAGAGACCCAGTACTTC
15	TRBD1	TRBV5-1	.	TRBJ2-7	CASSLQGAQPIEQYF	TGCGCCAGCAGCTTGCAGGGGGCTCAGCCCATCGAGCAGTACTTC
13	.	TRBV4-1	.	TRBJ2-3	CASGPAPSDTQYF	TGCGCCAGCGGGCCGGCCCCGTCGGATACGCAGTATTTT
14	.	TRBV5-4	.	TRBJ2-5	CASSRPDWNETQYF	TGTGCCAGCAGCAGGCCGGACTGGAATGAGACCCAGTACTTC
16	.	TRBV9	.	TRBJ2-2	CASSVLDSANTGELFF	TGTGCCAGCAGCGTCCTCGACAGCGCGAACACCGGGGAGCTGTTTTTT
13	.	TRBV5-5	.	TRBJ1-1	CASSLVADTEAFF	TGTGCCAGCAGCTTGGTCGCAGACACTGAAGCTTTCTTT
15	TRBD2	TRBV7-2	once	TRBJ2-2	CASSFVGGVAGELFF	TGTGCCAGCAGCTTTGTGGGAGGGGTCGCCGGGGAGCTGTTTTTT
13	TRBD2	TRBV7-2	.	TRBJ2-5	CASSFLREETQYF	TGTGCCAGCAGCTTCCTGCGGGAGGAGACCCAGTACTTC
16	TRBD2	TRBV7-2	.	TRBJ2-7	CASSLSSGRPSYEQYF	TGTGCCAGCAGCTTAAGTAGCGGGAGACCATCCTACGAGCAGTACTTC
10	TRBD1	TRBV10-1	.	TRBJ2-7	CASGPGGQYF	TGCGCCAGCGGCCCAGGGGGGCAGTACTTC
14	TRBD1	TRBV19	.	TRBJ2-2	CASCGQGASGELFF	TGTGCCAGTTGCGGACAGGGGGCGTCCGGGGAGCTGTTTTTT
14	TRBD2	TRBV19	.	TRBJ2-3	CASRREGGTDTQYF	TGTGCCAGTAGGAGGGAGGGCGGGACAGATACGCAGTATTTT
13	.	TRBV6-6	.	TRBJ1-2	CASSGSLNYGYTF	TGTGCCAGCTCAGGCAGTCTTAACTATGGCTACACCTTC
13	.	TRBV30	.	TRBJ1-5	CAWSVQRDQPQHF	TGTGCCTGGAGTGTACAGCGGGATCAGCCCCAGCATTTT
14	.	TRBV25-1	many	TRBJ2-1	CASRAWGLYNEQFF	TGTGCCAGCAGGGCGTGGGGGCTTTACAATGAGCAGTTCTTC
16	TRBD2	TRBV18	.	TRBJ2-5	CASSPTMTAGGETQYF	TGTGCCAGCTCACCAACTATGACAGCGGGAGGGGAGACCCAGTACTTC
14	TRBD2	TRBV10-3	.	TRBJ2-7	CAISPLAGEGEQYF	TGTGCCATCAGTCCGCTAGCGGGAGAAGGCGAGCAGTACTTC
14	.	TRBV5-6	.	TRBJ1-2	CASSPYQGGYGYTF	TGTGCCAGCAGCCCATATCAGGGAGGCTATGGCTACACCTTC
17	TRBD1	TRBV5-1	.	TRBJ2-7	CASSRDRGHTTFYEQYF	TGCGCCAGCTCTAGGGACAGGGGACATACGACGTTCTACGAGCAGTACTTC
12	.	TRBV4-3	.	TRBJ2-1	CASSQSRAEQFF	TGCGCCAGCAGCCAATCCAGGGCTGAGCAGTTCTTC
12	.	TRBV28	.	TRBJ2-5	CASSSTVRTQYF	TGTGCCAGCAGTTCCACAGTGAGGACCCAGTACTTC
14	TRBD1	TRBV30	.	TRBJ2-7	CAWRSQGVVYEQYF	TGTGCCTGGAGGTCGCAGGGGGTAGTCTACGAGCAGTACTTC
15	TRBD1	TRBV29-1	.	TRBJ1-2	CSVEETTGWGYGYTF	TGCAGCGTTGAAGAGACGACAGGGTGGGGCTATGGCTACACCTTC
14	TRBD1	TRBV19	.	TRBJ1-5	CASSIGTGDQPQHF	TGTGCCAGTAGTATTGGGACAGGGGATCAGCCCCAGCATTTT
17	TRBD1	TRBV7-9	.	TRBJ1-3	CASSIPTGDRTGNTIYF	TGTGCCAGCAGCATACCGACAGGGGACAGGACTGGAAACACCATATATTTT
14	TRBD1	TRBV28	.	TRBJ1-1	CASSSTDRGIRAFF	TGTGCCAGCAGTTCGACGGACAGGGGTATCAGAGCTTTCTTT
15	TRBD1	TRBV5-1	.	TRBJ2-7	CASSPGWGQTYEQYF	TGCGCCAGCAGCCCTGGATGGGGACAGACCTACGAGCAGTACTTC
14	TRBD1	TRBV4-2	.	TRBJ1-2	CASTSGQGNYGYTF	TGTGCCAGCACCTCGGGACAGGGTAACTATGGCTACACCTTC
16	TRBD2	TRBV7-2	.	TRBJ2-3	CASSPRLAGGGDTQYF	TGTGCCAGCAGCCCTAGACTAGCGGGGGGGGGAGATACGCAGTATTTT
12	TRBD1	TRBV6-5	.	TRBJ2-7	CASTRTGYEQYF	TGTGCCAGCACTCGGACAGGCTACGAGCAGTACTTC
15	TRBD2	TRBV3-1/TRBV3-2	.	TRBJ2-2	CASSQDRREGGELFF	TGTGCCAGCAGCCAAGATCGGCGGGAGGGTGGGGAGCTGTTTTTT
16	.	TRBV18	.	TRBJ2-7	CASSPAAVQSSYEQYF	TGTGCCAGCTCACCAGCGGCGGTGCAGAGCTCCTACGAGCAGTACTTC
16	.	TRBV27	.	TRBJ1-5	CASSLSGSGYNQPQHF	TGTGCCAGCAGTTTATCGGGGAGCGGATATAATCAGCCCCAGCATTTT
17	TRBD2	TRBV5-4	few	TRBJ2-7	CASSLLTSGSFSYEQYF	TGTGCCAGCAGCTTGTTGACTAGCGGGAGCTTTTCCTACGAGCAGTACTTC
12	TRBD1	TRBV2	once	TRBJ1-4	CASATGYEKLFF	TGTGCCAGCGCGACAGGGTATGAAAAACTGTTTTTT
14	TRBD1	TRBV5-8	.	TRBJ1-1	CASSYKDRALGAFF	TGTGCCAGCAGCTACAAAGACAGGGCCCTCGGAGCTTTCTTT
14	TRBD2	TRBV2	.	TRBJ2-5	CASSADGRAGTQYF	TGTGCCAGCAGTGCTGACGGGAGGGCCGGGACCCAGTACTTC
16	.	TRBV6-4	.	TRBJ2-1	CASSDGGGGPEGEQFF	TGTGCCAGCAGTGACGGTGGCGGAGGGCCCGAAGGTGAGCAGTTCTTC
13	.	TRBV10-1	.	TRBJ2-2	CASRGLNTGELFF	TGCGCCAGCAGGGGACTGAACACCGGGGAGCTGTTTTTT
16	TRBD1	TRBV24-1	.	TRBJ2-2	CATSDTRQGASGELFF	TGTGCCACCAGTGATACCCGACAGGGGGCGAGCGGGGAGCTGTTTTTT
12	.	TRBV5-5	.	TRBJ2-3	CASRLETDTQYF	TGTGCCAGCAGGCTGGAGACAGATACGCAGTATTTT